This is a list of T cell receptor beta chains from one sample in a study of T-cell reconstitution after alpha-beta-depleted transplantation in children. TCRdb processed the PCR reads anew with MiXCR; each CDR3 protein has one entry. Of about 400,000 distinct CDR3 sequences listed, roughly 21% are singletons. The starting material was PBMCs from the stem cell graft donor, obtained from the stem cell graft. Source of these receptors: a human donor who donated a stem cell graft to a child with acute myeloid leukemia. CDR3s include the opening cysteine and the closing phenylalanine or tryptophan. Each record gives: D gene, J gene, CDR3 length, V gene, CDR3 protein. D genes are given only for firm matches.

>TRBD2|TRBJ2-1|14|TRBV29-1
CSVERLAGGNEQFF
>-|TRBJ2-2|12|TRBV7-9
CASSLEPGELFF
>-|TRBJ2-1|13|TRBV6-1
CASSTDWANEQFF
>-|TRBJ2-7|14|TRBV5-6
CASSFLQASYEQYF
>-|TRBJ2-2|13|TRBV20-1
CSAGQGTTGELFF
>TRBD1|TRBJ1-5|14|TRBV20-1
CSAVDRGRNQPQHF
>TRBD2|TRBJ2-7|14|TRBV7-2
CASSPRPGGYEQYF
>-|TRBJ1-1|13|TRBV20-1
CSARGQPNTEAFF
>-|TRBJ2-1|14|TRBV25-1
CASQIGIPYNEQFF
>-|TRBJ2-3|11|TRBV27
CASSFSGTQYF
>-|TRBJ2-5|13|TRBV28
CASSLWVGETQYF
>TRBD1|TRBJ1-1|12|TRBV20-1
CSASGTGGAGVF
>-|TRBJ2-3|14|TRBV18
CASSPAEITDTQYF
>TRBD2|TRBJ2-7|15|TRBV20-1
CSALTSGRLTGEQYF
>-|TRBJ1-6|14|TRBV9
CASSVGGANSPLHF
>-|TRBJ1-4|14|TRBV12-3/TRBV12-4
CASSPRPWNEKLFF
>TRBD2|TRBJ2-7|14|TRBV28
CASKTSGIRHEQYF
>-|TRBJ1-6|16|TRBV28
CASSPSLRTSNSPLHF
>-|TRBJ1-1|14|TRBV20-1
CSAVRDGMNTEAFF
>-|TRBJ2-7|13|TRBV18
CASSPPGVDEQYF
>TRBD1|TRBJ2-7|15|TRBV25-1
CASSESGTGRYEQYF
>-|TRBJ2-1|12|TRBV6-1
CASSETSWRQFF
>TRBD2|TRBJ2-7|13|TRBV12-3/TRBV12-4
CASRPSGSYEQYF
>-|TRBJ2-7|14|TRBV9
CASSAGTRDSEQYF
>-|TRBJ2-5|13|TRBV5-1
CASSSGSGKTQYF
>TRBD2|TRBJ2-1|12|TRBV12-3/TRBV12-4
CASSPAAGVEFF
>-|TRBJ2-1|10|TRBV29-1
CSVGVGDRIF
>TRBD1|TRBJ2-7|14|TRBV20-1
CSAPKGAGRYEQYF
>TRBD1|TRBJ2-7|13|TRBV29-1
CSVERQGAYEQYF
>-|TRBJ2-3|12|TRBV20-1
CSASDSTDTQYF
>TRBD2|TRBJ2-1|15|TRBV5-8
CASSLLLAGGDEQFF
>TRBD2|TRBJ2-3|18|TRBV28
CASTPPGWSGRFSDTQYF
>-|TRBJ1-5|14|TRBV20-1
CSAREGSGSQPQHF
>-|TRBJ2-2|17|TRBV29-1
CSVEGRTGDANTGELFF
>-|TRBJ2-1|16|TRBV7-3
CASSLTREGPMDEQFF
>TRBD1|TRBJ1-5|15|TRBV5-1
CASSKETGREQPQHF
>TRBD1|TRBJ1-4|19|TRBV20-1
CSASFLFGRGRSLSEKLFF
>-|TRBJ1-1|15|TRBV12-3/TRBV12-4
CASRGTFEGHTEAFF
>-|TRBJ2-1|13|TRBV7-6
CASSTQTYNEQFF
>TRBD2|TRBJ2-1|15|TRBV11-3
CASSFGTSGRNEQFF
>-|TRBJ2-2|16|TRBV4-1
CASRNALDRNTGELFF
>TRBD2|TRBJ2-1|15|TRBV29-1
CSVDRTSGIYNEQFF
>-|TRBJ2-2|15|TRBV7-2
CASSGGQFNTGELFF
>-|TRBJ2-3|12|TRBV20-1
CSAEETRVAQYF
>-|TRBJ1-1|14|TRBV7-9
CASSPQQGGTEAFF
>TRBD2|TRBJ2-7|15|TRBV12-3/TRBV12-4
CASSLSSGSIYEQYF
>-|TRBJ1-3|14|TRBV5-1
CASSFESSGNTIYF
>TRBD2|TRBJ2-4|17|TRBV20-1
CCARDFSTSGAKNIQYF
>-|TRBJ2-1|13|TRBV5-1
CASSNRDYNEQFF
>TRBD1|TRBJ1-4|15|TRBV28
CASTLDRDGNEKLFF
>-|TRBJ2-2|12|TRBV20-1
CSASTETGELFF
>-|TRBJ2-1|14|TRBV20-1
CSARGRTTNNEQFF
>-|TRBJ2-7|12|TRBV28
CASTGDSYEQYF
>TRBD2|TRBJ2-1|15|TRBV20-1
CSARDRLAGGNEQFF
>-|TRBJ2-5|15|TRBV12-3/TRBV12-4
CASSLAAYSQETQYF